This T cell receptor (beta chain) was observed in a study of cytomegalovirus exposure and HLA in healthy donors. Whole-study context: A later analysis reported the 100 to 150 validation repertoires used the same platform as the approximately 660 first-cohort repertoires.

Clones were sequenced by immunoSEQ multiplex PCR, and TCRdb holds only the in-frame ones, with some missing. The sample includes around 130,000 clones, nearly 90% of them seen just once. CDR3 length equals 15 residues. V lost 3 bases, J lost 3 bases, and 15 bases lay in between. Germline assignment: CDR1 SGHTA and CDR2 FQGNSA. This TCR derives from a young man in good health and CMV-seronegative. The gene calls are TRBV7-2 and TRBJ2-7; the D gene is possibly TRBD2 (7 bases). The sequenced sample was PBMCs. The CDR3 coding sequence is TGTGCCAGCAGCTTGGGAGGGACACTAGACTACGAGCAGTACTTC. It yields the protein CASSLGGTLDYEQYF.